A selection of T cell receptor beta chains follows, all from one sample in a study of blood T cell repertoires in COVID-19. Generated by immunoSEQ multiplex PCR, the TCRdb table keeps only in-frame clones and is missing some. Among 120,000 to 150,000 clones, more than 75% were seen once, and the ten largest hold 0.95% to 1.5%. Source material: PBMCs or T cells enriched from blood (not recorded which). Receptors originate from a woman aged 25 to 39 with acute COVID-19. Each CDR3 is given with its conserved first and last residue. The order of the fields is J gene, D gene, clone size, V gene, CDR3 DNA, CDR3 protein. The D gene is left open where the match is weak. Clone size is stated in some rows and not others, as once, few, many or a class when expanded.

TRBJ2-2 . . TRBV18 TGTGCCAGCTCACCAAGACAGGATAACACCGGGGAGCTGTTTTTT CASSPRQDNTGELFF
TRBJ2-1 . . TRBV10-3 TGTGCCATCAGGCCGGATCTAGGCGATGAGCAGTTCTTC CAIRPDLGDEQFF
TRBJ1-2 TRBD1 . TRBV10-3 TGTGCCATCAGTCCAAAGGGACAGGGGATTAATGGCTACACCTTC CAISPKGQGINGYTF
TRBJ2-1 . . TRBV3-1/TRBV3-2 TGTGCCAGCAGCCAAGCGGGACTGGTCAAAAGCTCCTACAATGAGCAGTTCTTC CASSQAGLVKSSYNEQFF
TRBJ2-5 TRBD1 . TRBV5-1 TGCGCCAGCAGCTTGGTTGGGACAGGGGGCCGTGAGACCCAGTACTTC CASSLVGTGGRETQYF
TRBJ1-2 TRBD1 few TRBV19 TGTGCCAGTAGTACCGGACAGGGTAACTATGGCTACACCTTC CASSTGQGNYGYTF
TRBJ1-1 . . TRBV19 TGTGCCAGTAGTAAGACAGAGAACACTGAAGCTTTCTTT CASSKTENTEAFF
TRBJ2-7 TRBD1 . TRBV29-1 TGCAGCGTTGAGGGACAGGCCTACGAGCAGTACTTC CSVEGQAYEQYF
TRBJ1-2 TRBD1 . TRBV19 TGTGCCAGTAGTACCCTCGGGCTGGGACAGGGGAGGAACTATGGCTACACCTTC CASSTLGLGQGRNYGYTF
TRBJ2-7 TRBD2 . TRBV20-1 TGCAGTACTAGCGGGAGAATTGAGCAGTACTTC CSTSGRIEQYF
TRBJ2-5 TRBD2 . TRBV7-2 TGTGCCAGCAGCTTAGCGTTCAACGCGGGAGGTTTACAAGAGACCCAGTACTTC CASSLAFNAGGLQETQYF
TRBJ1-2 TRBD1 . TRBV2 TGTGCCAGCAGGGAAGAATGGGACAGGTACTATGGCTACACCTTC CASREEWDRYYGYTF
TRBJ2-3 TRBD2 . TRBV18 TGTGCCAGCTCACCACGGCTAGCGGGAGCCCCAAACTCGAGCACAGATACGCAGTATTTT CASSPRLAGAPNSSTDTQYF
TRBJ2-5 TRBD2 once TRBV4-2 TGTGCCAGCAGCCCCGGACTAGCGGGAGGAGGCTTGGGAGAGACCCAGTACTTC CASSPGLAGGGLGETQYF
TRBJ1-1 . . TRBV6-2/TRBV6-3 TGTGCCAGCAGTCTCGAAGGGGGGGAGAACACTGAAGCTTTCTTT CASSLEGGENTEAFF
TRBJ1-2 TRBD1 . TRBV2 TGTGCCAGCAGGGAAACAGGGGGCATGCGGGGCTACACCTTC CASRETGGMRGYTF
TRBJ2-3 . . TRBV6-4 TGTGCCAGCAGTGACCAGATTTCAGATACGCAGTATTTT CASSDQISDTQYF
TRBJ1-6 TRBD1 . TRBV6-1 TGTGCCAGCAGTGAAAGGTCCGGGACAGCCTATAATTCACCCCTCCACTTT CASSERSGTAYNSPLHF
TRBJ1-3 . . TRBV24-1 TGTGCCACCAGTGCCCAGGGGTCCTCTGGAAACACCATATATTTT CATSAQGSSGNTIYF
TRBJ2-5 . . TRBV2 TGTGCCAGCAGGGATCCTCAGGTACAAGAGACCCAGTACTTC CASRDPQVQETQYF
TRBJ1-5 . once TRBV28 TGTGCCAGCAGCGCCGGGACGGGAGGTAATCAGCCCCAGCATTTT CASSAGTGGNQPQHF
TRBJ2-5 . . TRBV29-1 TGCAGCGTTGAATTGCAGGGGGAGACCCAGTACTTC CSVELQGETQYF
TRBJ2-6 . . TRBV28 TGTGCCAGCACCCTCACTTCTGGGGCCAACGTCCTGACTTTC CASTLTSGANVLTF
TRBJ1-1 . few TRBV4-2 TGTGCCAGCAGCCAAGATCAGACAGGATACTTAGCTTTCTTT CASSQDQTGYLAFF
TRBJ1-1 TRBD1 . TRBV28 TGTGCCAGCAACTACAGGGGGGACACTGAAGCTTTCTTT CASNYRGDTEAFF
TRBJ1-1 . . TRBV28 TGTGCCAGCAGTCTCATACAGAATGAAGCTTTCTTT CASSLIQNEAFF
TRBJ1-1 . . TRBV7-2 TGTGCCAGCAGCTTAACAGGAGACTCGAACACTGAAGCTTTCTTT CASSLTGDSNTEAFF
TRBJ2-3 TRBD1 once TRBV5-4 TGTGCCAGCAGCACCGGGACAGAATATAGCACAGATACGCAGTATTTT CASSTGTEYSTDTQYF
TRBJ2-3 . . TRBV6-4 TGTGCCAGCAGTGTAGGGACAAGCACAGATACGCAGTATTTT CASSVGTSTDTQYF
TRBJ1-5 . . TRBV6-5 TGTGCCAGCAGTTACCTAGGGGGCAATCAGCCCCAGCATTTT CASSYLGGNQPQHF
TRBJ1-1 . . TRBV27 TGTGCCAGCAGTGACTCTATTTACCTCCCTGAAGCTTTCTTT CASSDSIYLPEAFF
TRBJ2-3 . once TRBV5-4 TGTGCCAGCAGCTTTCGAGAGGGAACAGATACGCAGTATTTT CASSFREGTDTQYF
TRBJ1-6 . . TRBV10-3 TGTGCCATCAGCTTCACAGGATATAATTCACCCCTCCACTTT CAISFTGYNSPLHF
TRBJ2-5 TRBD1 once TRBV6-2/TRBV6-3 TGTGCCAGCAGTTACGAGGGACAGGTACCGCAAGAGACCCAGTACTTC CASSYEGQVPQETQYF
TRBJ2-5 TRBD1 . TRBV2 TGTGCCAGCAGCCTGGAGCGATCGGGGACAGGGGAAGAGACCCAGTACTTC CASSLERSGTGEETQYF
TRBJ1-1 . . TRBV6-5 TGTGCCAGCAGTTCGATGACAGGTGGCGCTGAAGCTTTCTTT CASSSMTGGAEAFF
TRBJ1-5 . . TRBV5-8 TGTGCCAGCAGCTTTTCGTTCGGAGGCATCGGCAATCAGCCCCAGCATTTT CASSFSFGGIGNQPQHF
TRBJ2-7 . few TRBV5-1 TGCGCCAGCAGCTTGGTAGGGGACTACGAGCAGTACTTC CASSLVGDYEQYF
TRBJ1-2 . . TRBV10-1 TGCGCCAGCAGTCGCGGAGGGGCGCAATACTATGGCTACACCTTC CASSRGGAQYYGYTF
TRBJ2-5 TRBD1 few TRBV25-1 TGTGCCAGCAGTGAATCGGGGACAGGGGGCCGGGAGACCCAGTACTTC CASSESGTGGRETQYF
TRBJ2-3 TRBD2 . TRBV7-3 TGTGCCAGCAGCCTTACTTATAGCGGGAGGCCAGATACGCAGTATTTT CASSLTYSGRPDTQYF
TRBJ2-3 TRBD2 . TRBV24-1 TGTGCCACGGGGGGAGGGATCACAGATACGCAGTATTTT CATGGGITDTQYF
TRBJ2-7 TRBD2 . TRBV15 TGTGCCACCAGCAGAGATAGGCTAGCGGGAGCGGTCGAGCAGTACTTC CATSRDRLAGAVEQYF
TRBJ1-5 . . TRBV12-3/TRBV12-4 TGTGCCAGCAGTTCTGTCAGCAATCAGCCCCAGCATTTT CASSSVSNQPQHF
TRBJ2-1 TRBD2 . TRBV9 TGTGCCAGCAGCCTTAGCGGGAGCGATGAGCAGTTCTTC CASSLSGSDEQFF
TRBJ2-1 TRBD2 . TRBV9 TGTGCCAGCAGCGTAGGTCATCTAGCGGGAGTAACGTACAATGAGCAGTTCTTC CASSVGHLAGVTYNEQFF
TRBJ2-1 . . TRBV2 TGTGCCAGCACCCTAGTGGAGAACAATGAGCAGTTCTTC CASTLVENNEQFF
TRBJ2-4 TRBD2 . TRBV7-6 TGTGCCAGCAGCCCTGGACTAGCGGGAGGGCGTAACATTCAGTACTTC CASSPGLAGGRNIQYF
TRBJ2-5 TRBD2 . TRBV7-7 TGTGCTAGCAGCCAGCTAGCGGGAGGGCCTAGTGGAGAGACCCAGTACTTC CASSQLAGGPSGETQYF
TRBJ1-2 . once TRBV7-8 TGTGCCAGCAGCTCCCGCCTCGGACAGCCTTTAGCTAACTATGGCTACACCTTC CASSSRLGQPLANYGYTF
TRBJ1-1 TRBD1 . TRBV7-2 TGTGCCAGCAGCTTAGCCCGGACAGGGGGCTCCACTGAAGCTTTCTTT CASSLARTGGSTEAFF
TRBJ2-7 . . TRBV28 TGTGCCAGCCGACGCGGGGAATCCTACGAGCAGTACTTC CASRRGESYEQYF
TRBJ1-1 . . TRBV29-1 TGCAGCGTTGAAACAGGTGAAGCTTTCTTT CSVETGEAFF
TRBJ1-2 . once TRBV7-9 TGTGCCAGCAGCTTAGCCGACAACCTCTCTGGCTACACCTTC CASSLADNLSGYTF